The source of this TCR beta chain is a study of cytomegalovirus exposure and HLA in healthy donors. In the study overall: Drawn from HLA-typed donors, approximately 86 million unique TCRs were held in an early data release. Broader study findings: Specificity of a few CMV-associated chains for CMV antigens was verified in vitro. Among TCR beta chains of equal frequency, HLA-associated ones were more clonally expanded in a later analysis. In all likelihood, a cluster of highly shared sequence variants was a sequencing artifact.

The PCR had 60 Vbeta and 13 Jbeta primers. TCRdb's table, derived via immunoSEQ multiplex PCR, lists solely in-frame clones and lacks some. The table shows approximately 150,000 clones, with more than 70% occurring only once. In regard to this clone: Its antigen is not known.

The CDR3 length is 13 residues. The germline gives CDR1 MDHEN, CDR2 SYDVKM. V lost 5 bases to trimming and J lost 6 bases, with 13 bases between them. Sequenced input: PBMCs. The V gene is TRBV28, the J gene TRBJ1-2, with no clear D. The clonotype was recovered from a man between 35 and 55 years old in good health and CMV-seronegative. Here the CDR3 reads CASSPPGYDGYTF. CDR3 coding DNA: TGTGCCAGCAGTCCCCCGGGGTACGATGGCTACACCTTC.